Here is one T cell receptor (beta chain) with its context. Its antigen is as yet unknown. This entry belongs to a study of OX40 agonist ivuxolimab in advanced cancers. Study at large: Cohort: 80% to 90% men, mean age approximately 60, aged about 20 to 90. Whole-study results and caveats: Low normalized T-cell clonal expansion was additionally recorded for some nonresponders.

Using immunoSEQ multiplex PCR, the repertoire was profiled, and TCRdb retains in-frame clones only, with some absent. The sample has 25,000 to 40,000 clones, about 88% seen once. A history of autoimmune disease or systemic immunosuppression excluded patients. The length of the CDR3 is 14 residues. The V and J ends lost 5 bases and 8 bases respectively, with 18 bases between them. Germline V gene lookup returns CDR1 MNHEY and CDR2 SMNVEV (reference sequence). The rearrangement joins TRBV27 to TRBJ1-2; D is unclear. Sequences were derived from CD4+ or CD8+ T cells sorted from blood, sampled in a trial of the OX40 agonist ivuxolimab. This TCR came from an adult with an advanced solid tumor such as melanoma, head and neck, liver or kidney cancer. The CDR3 spells CASSPLYRGSGYTF. DNA for the CDR3: TGTGCCAGCAGTCCCCTTTACCGGGGAAGCGGCTACACCTTC.